In this sample, the clone carrying this TCR beta chain turned up a few times. The antigen is undetermined. V dropped 6 bases and J dropped 2 bases, with 19 bases sitting between them. CDR3 length: 16 residues. CDR1 is SGHVS, CDR2 FNYEAQ, per germline. MiXCR, run by TCRdb on the reads, gives a single entry per CDR3 protein. The sample includes about 900,000 distinct CDR3 sequences, roughly 31% of them seen just once. The data belong to a study of T cell repertoires in cytomegalovirus infection. Study-level background: Used in the study were CMV epitopes, some recently identified and HLA-C-restricted, others well-studied and HLA-B-restricted. Evidence of both CMV infection and a matching HLA type came from public TCR beta signatures. The study's findings and limits: Within the response measured ex vivo, HLA-C-restricted CMV-specific TCR beta clonotypes were dominant. Cumulative public TCR beta family frequency identified CMV carriers with the relevant HLA.

The V and J genes are TRBV7-6 and TRBJ1-2; D may be TRBD1 (6 bases). The input for sequencing was cultured CD8+ T cells from PBMCs, taken from culture after CMV antigen stimulation. The source of this sequence is a human donor in good health (CMV status not recorded). Some clones in this sample may be carry-over from other donors' samples. The CDR3 DNA reads as TGTGCCAGCAGTCAAACCATGGGGGGCGGCAACTATGGCTACACCTTC. Protein product: CASSQTMGGGNYGYTF.